Reported below is one T cell receptor (beta chain). Clones were sequenced by immunoSEQ multiplex PCR, and TCRdb holds only the in-frame ones, with some missing. The repertoire includes 150,000 to 200,000 clones, about 89% of them detected once, and about 3% sits in the top ten. The sample comes from a study of T cell responses to AZD1222 COVID-19 vaccine. Trimming took off 0 bases at V and 2 bases at J, with 5 bases between the two ends. Germline V CDR1 and CDR2: MNHEY, SVGAGI. The CDR3 extends over 13 amino acids. Sequencing was performed on peripheral blood, taken on day 0 of MenACWY control vaccination. This receptor was taken from an adult in good health. This rearrangement joins TRBV6-5 to TRBJ2-7; perhaps D is TRBD1 or TRBD2 (5 bases each). CDR3 DNA sequence: TGTGCCAGCAGTTACTCGGGGGCCTACGAGCAGTACTTC. This codes for CASSYSGAYEQYF.